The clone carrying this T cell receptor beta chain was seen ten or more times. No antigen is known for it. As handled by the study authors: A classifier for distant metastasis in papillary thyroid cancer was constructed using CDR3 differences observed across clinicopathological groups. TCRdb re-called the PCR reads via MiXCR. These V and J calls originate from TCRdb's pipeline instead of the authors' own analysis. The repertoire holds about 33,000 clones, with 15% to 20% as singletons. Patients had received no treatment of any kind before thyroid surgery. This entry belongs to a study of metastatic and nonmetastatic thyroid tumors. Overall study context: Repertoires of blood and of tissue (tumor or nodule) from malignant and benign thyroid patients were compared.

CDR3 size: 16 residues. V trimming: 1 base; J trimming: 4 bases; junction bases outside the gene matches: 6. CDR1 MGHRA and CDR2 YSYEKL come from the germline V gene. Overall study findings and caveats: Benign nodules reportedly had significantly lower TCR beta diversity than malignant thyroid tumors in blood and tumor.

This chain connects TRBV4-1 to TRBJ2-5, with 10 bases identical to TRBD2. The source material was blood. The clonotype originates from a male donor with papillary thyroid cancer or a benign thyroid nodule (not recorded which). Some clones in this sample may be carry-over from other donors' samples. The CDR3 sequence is CASSQVLAGDLETQYF. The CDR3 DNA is TGCGCCAGCAGCCAAGTCCTAGCGGGAGATCTAGAGACCCAGTACTTC.